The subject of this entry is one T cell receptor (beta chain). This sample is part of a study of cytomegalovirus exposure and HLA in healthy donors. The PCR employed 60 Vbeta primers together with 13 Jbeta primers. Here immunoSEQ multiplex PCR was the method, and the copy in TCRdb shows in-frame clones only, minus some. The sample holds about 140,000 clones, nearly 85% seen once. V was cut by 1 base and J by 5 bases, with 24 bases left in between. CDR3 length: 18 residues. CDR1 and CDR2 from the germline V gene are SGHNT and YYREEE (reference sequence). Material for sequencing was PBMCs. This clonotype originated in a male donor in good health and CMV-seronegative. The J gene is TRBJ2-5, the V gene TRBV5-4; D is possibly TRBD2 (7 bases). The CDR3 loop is CASSLKETRGGKWETQYF. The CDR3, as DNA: TGTGCCAGCAGCTTGAAGGAGACTAGGGGGGGAAAGTGGGAGACCCAGTACTTC.